This TCR beta chain stems from a study of PD-1 blockade in classical Hodgkin lymphoma. Each of the patients experienced relapse following autologous stem cell transplantation, and their brentuximab vedotin exposure differed. This clone was recorded a few times. Sequencing was performed with immunoSEQ multiplex PCR; in TCRdb, only in-frame clones are kept and a portion is missing. The data contain approximately 43,000 clones, 86% of them singletons. Trimming shortened V by 5 bases and J by 6 bases, and 18 bases separated the two germline ends. Germline lookup yields CDR1 SGHTA and CDR2 FQGTGA. The CDR3 totals 15 residues.

This material consisted of peripheral blood mononuclear cells (PBMCs), taken before the second cycle of nivolumab. The clonotype was recovered from a human donor with classical Hodgkin lymphoma. The chain links TRBV7-3 to TRBJ2-3; TRBD2 might be the D (6 bases). The CDR3 DNA reads as TGTGCCAGCAGCGCGACTAGGGACGGCCAGGATACGCAGTATTTT. It codes for CASSATRDGQDTQYF.